The 23 T cell receptor beta chains in this list originate from one sample, sequenced in a study of cytomegalovirus exposure and HLA in healthy donors. In the PCR, 60 Vbeta and 13 Jbeta primers were used. This table comes from immunoSEQ multiplex PCR, and its TCRdb copy is limited to in-frame clones, with some not included. The sample has approximately 180,000 clones, around 81% seen once; the top ten hold 4.9%. The sample consisted of PBMCs. The receptors derive from a woman between 18 and 29 years old in good health and CMV-seropositive.

This sequence joins TRBV5-4 and TRBJ2-5; TRBD2 is a possible D gene (7 bases). Trimming removed 4 bases from V and 1 base from J, with 23 bases in between. Germline CDR1 SGHNT, CDR2 YYREEE (reference sequence). This CDR3 contains 18 residues. The CDR3 nucleotides are TGTGCCAGCAGCGGGCCCCGGGGGAGGGGGGGAGTCCAAGAGACCCAGTACTTC. Its translation: CASSGPRGRGGVQETQYF. Supplemented by reference TRBV5-4 and TRBJ2-5, the full variable domain reads ETGVTQSPTHLIKTRGQQVTLRCSSQSGHNTVSWYQQALGQGPQFIFQYYREEENGRGNFPPRFSGLQFPNYSSELNVNALELDDSALYLCASSGPRGRGGVQETQYFGPGTRLLVL.

The chain couples TRBV19 to TRBJ1-4; tentatively, D is TRBD1 (5 bases). Per the germline V gene, CDR1 is LNHDA and CDR2 is SQIVND (reference sequence). The CDR3 consists of 16 residues. Trimming shortened V by 3 bases and J by 12 bases, and 23 bases separated the two germline ends. CDR3 in DNA: TGTGCCAGTAGTATCCCTTTGGAGTTGGGACTCGGGGAACTGTTTTTT. Amino acids: CASSIPLELGLGELFF.

The chain has TRBV6-4 and TRBJ2-1; D remains unclear. CDR3 length: 16 amino acids. Deletions cut 5 bases from V and 0 bases from J, with 14 bases between. Per the germline V gene, CDR1 is MRHNA and CDR2 is SNTAGT. The CDR3 loop is CASSLVAASSYNEQFF. Written as DNA, the CDR3 is TGTGCCAGCAGTCTTGTGGCGGCGAGCTCCTACAATGAGCAGTTCTTC.

V is TRBV27 and J is TRBJ2-3, with TRBD2 identical over 10 bases. The CDR3 is 14 residues long. Germline assignment: CDR1 MNHEY and CDR2 SMNVEV (reference sequence). Trimming took 8 bases from V and 4 from J; bases not matched to a gene: 6. The CDR3 DNA is TGTGCCAGCGGGGCCGGGACTAGCGCAGATACGCAGTATTTT. Translated: CASGAGTSADTQYF.

V is TRBV29-1 and J is TRBJ2-5; TRBD2 matches 9 bases. This CDR3 spans 15 amino acids. The germline gives CDR1 SQVTM, CDR2 ANQGSEA. Losses at the gene ends were 3 bases for V and 10 bases for J; bases not matched to a gene: 15. CDR3 coding DNA: TGCAGCGTTGACTACCCAGCGGGGGGACTTGAAGTCCAGTACTTC. Translation gives CSVDYPAGGLEVQYF.

This chain links TRBV6-5 with TRBJ2-3, with D possibly matching TRBD2 (5 bases). CDR1 MNHEY and CDR2 SVGAGI come from the germline V gene. The CDR3 contains 15 residues. The ends were cut back, 2 bases at V and 0 bases at J, with 9 bases in the middle. The CDR3 DNA is TGTGCCAGCAGTTACCGTGGGGAGAGCACAGATACGCAGTATTTT. Its protein product is CASSYRGESTDTQYF.

The CDR3 spells CASSFDRGYEQYF. In DNA, the CDR3 is TGTGCCAGCAGCTTTGACCGAGGCTACGAGCAGTACTTC. V and J are TRBV5-8 and TRBJ2-7; no clear D gene. The germline V and J ends were trimmed by 2 bases and 3 bases, with 9 bases remaining between them. This CDR3 spans 13 amino acids. Germline V gene lookup returns CDR1 SGHTS and CDR2 YDEGEE.

The rearrangement links TRBV7-9 to TRBJ1-1, with TRBD1 as a possible D gene (6 bases). The CDR3 is 15 amino acids. V lost 6 bases to trimming and J lost 3 bases, with 17 bases between them. CDR1 is SEHNR, CDR2 FQNEAQ, per germline (reference sequence). The CDR3 spells CASSLTPNRDTEAFF. The CDR3 coding sequence is TGTGCCAGCAGTTTAACTCCGAACAGGGACACTGAAGCTTTCTTT.

Only a few counts were recorded for this clone. Germline is not matched at one junction end, which may reflect a read error. V and J are TRBV15 and TRBJ2-4; TRBD2 matches at 8 bases. There are 16 residues in the CDR3. Germline CDR1 is LNHNV and CDR2 is YYDKDF (reference sequence). This chain's CDR3 is CATSRSSGGVKNSQYF. CDR3 DNA sequence: TGTGCCACCAGCAGATCCTCGGGGGGGGTCAAAAACAGTCAGTACTTC.

This chain connects TRBV29-1 to TRBJ1-1; D uncertain. The CDR3 runs to 12 residues. Germline lookup yields CDR1 SQVTM and CDR2 ANQGSEA. Between the trimmed V and J ends, which lost 3 bases and 3 bases, there was a span of 8 bases. The CDR3 DNA is TGCAGCGTTGATCCAGTCTACACTGAAGCTTTCTTT. This encodes CSVDPVYTEAFF.

This chain uses TRBV19 with TRBJ2-7; D remains unclear. The CDR3 is 11 residues long. The V gene lost 7 bases and the J gene lost 0 bases, with 4 bases spanning the gap. From germline, CDR1 is LNHDA and CDR2 SQIVND (reference sequence). CDR3 in amino acids: CASTNSYEQYF. CDR3 nucleotides: TGTGCCAGTACTAACTCCTACGAGCAGTACTTC.

V gene TRBV10-3 combines with J gene TRBJ2-3; possibly TRBD1 for D (5 bases). CDR3 size: 12 residues. Trimming took 4 bases from V and 4 from J, leaving 6 bases between them. Per germline, CDR1 ENHRY and CDR2 SYGVKD. The CDR3 DNA reads as TGTGCCATCAGTGGACAGTCAGATACGCAGTATTTT. Translated: CAISGQSDTQYF.

V usage is TRBV4-1 and J usage is TRBJ2-1, with a possible D match to TRBD2 (5 bases). Looked up from germline, CDR1 is MGHRA and CDR2 is YSYEKL. There are 14 residues in the CDR3. Trimming took off 1 base at V and 12 bases at J, with 16 bases between the two ends. In DNA form, the CDR3 reads TGCGCCAGCAGCCAAGGACCCCACACTAGGGCGCAGTTCTTC. This encodes CASSQGPHTRAQFF.

V gene TRBV27 combines with J gene TRBJ2-5; TRBD1 might be the D (6 bases). The CDR3 spans 14 residues. Germline V gene sequence: CDR1 MNHEY, CDR2 SMNVEV (reference sequence). Deletions cut 5 bases from V and 4 bases from J, with 14 bases between. The CDR3 spells CASSSFGGPETQYF. The CDR3 DNA sequence: TGTGCCAGCAGTAGTTTTGGGGGCCCAGAGACCCAGTACTTC.

The CDR3 loop reads CASSGNRDTEAFF. The CDR3 DNA is TGCGCCAGCAGTGGTAACAGGGACACTGAAGCTTTCTTT. The chain employs TRBV10-1 and TRBJ1-1; D is possibly TRBD1 (6 bases). V lost 4 bases and J 3 bases, leaving 9 bases between the germline ends. CDR1 and CDR2 from the germline V gene are WNHNN and SYGVQD (reference sequence). The CDR3 is made up of 13 amino acids.

The J gene is TRBJ2-7, the V gene TRBV29-1, with D perhaps matching TRBD2 (5 bases). In germline, CDR1 is SQVTM, CDR2 ANQGSEA. This CDR3 region has 14 residues. V was trimmed by 1 base and J by 5 bases, leaving 15 bases between them. CDR3 loop: CSVEVREGADEQYF. The CDR3 DNA reads TGCAGCGTTGAAGTACGGGAAGGTGCGGACGAGCAGTACTTC.

V is TRBV28 and J is TRBJ1-5; TRBD1 might be the D (6 bases). The germline V and J ends were trimmed by 4 bases and 3 bases, with 19 bases remaining between them. This CDR3 is built from 17 residues. Germline CDR1 reads MDHEN; CDR2 reads SYDVKM. The CDR3 nucleotides read TGTGCCAGCAGTTCTTATCCCGCCAGGGGCCTCAATCAGCCCCAGCATTTT. Protein: CASSSYPARGLNQPQHF.

This clone was observed a single time. This rearrangement joins TRBV6-5 to TRBJ1-5; D is ambiguous. Deletions cut 6 bases from V and 3 bases from J, with 12 bases between. The length of the CDR3 is 14 residues. Germline V gene data show CDR1 as MNHEY and CDR2 as SVGAGI. CDR3 sequence: CASSRTVSNQPQHF. The CDR3 nucleotides are TGTGCCAGCAGCCGTACAGTGTCCAATCAGCCCCAGCATTTT.

The table lists this clone with a few counts. The chain uses TRBV6-1 and TRBJ2-7, with 7 bases matching TRBD2. V gave up 6 bases and J gave up 4 bases; unmatched junction bases: 9. CDR3 length: 14 amino acids. Germline V gene sequence: CDR1 MNHNS, CDR2 SASEGT. This CDR3 is CASRVGRGDYEQYF. CDR3 DNA sequence: TGTGCCAGCAGGGTCGGTCGGGGGGATTACGAGCAGTACTTC.

In DNA form, the CDR3 reads TGTGCCAGCAGGACAGGGGAATCACCCCTCCACTTT. Translation: CASRTGESPLHF. The chain combines TRBV25-1 with TRBJ1-6, with 8 bases lining up with TRBD1. CDR3 length: 12 amino acids. In germline, CDR1 is MGHDK, CDR2 SYGVNS. The J segment lost 10 bases and the V segment lost 6 bases, leaving 2 bases of the junction unmatched.

The V and J genes are TRBV6-1 and TRBJ2-3; the D gene is possibly TRBD2 (6 bases). V gave up 1 base and J gave up 1 base, with 18 bases separating them. CDR1 MNHNS and CDR2 SASEGT come from the germline V gene. This CDR3 contains 18 residues. The CDR3 coding sequence is TGTGCCAGCAGTGAAGAGGTCTGGGGCGGGGACCGCACAGATACGCAGTATTTT. As protein: CASSEEVWGGDRTDTQYF.

This rearrangement joins TRBV5-1 to TRBJ1-2, with 9 bases that match TRBD1. The V and J ends lost 4 bases and 4 bases, in that order; junction bases with no gene match: 8. This CDR3 has 15 amino acids. CDR1 and CDR2 (germline): SGHRS, YFSETQ. The CDR3 nucleotides are TGCGCCAGCAGCCTTCGACAGGGGGAGACCTATGGCTACACCTTC. Protein product: CASSLRQGETYGYTF. The entire variable domain, with the rest obtained from reference TRBV5-1 and TRBJ1-2, is as follows: KAGVTQTPRYLIKTRGQQVTLSCSPISGHRSVSWYQQTPGQGLQFLFEYFSETQRNKGNFPGRFSGRQFSNSRSEMNVSTLELGDSALYLCASSLRQGETYGYTFGSGTRLTVV.

The chain recombines TRBV4-3 with TRBJ2-7, with a possible D match to TRBD1 (6 bases). There are 17 residues in the CDR3. CDR1 is LGHNA, CDR2 YSLEER, per germline. V was clipped by 1 base and J by 2 bases, with 18 bases between them. The chain's CDR3 is CASSQGVPGQLPYEQYF. In nucleotides, the CDR3 is TGCGCCAGCAGCCAAGGGGTACCGGGACAATTGCCCTACGAGCAGTACTTC.